A selection of T cell receptor beta chains follows, all from one sample in a study of vaccination and CD4 T cells after COVID-19. Antigen specificity for these receptors is unknown. TCRdb fed the PCR reads into MiXCR, producing one record per CDR3 protein. The sample lists approximately 20,000 distinct CDR3 sequences, 35% to 50% occurring once. The specimen was CD4+ T cells from blood, cultured in vitro, collected after SARS-CoV-2 vaccination. These receptors were obtained from a human donor who had recovered from COVID-19. The CDR3 runs from the conserved cysteine through the conserved F or W. D genes are given only for firm matches. Size values are once, few and many counts, or a class for expanded clones, and some rows have none.

abundance,v_gene,d_gene,j_gene,CDR3aa,CDR3nt
once,TRBV11-2,NA,TRBJ2-5,CASSLAGTNQETQYF,TGTGCCAGCAGCTTAGCGGGGACGAACCAAGAGACCCAGTACTTC
NA,TRBV6-4,TRBD1,TRBJ2-2,CASSSTGTGGTGELFF,TGTGCCAGCAGTTCTACCGGGACAGGGGGCACCGGGGAGCTGTTTTTT
few,TRBV2,NA,TRBJ1-2,CASREQRANYGYTF,TGTGCCAGCAGGGAACAGAGAGCTAACTATGGCTACACCTTC
NA,TRBV7-2,TRBD2,TRBJ2-7,CASSFDGTSGTYEQYF,TGTGCCAGCAGCTTCGACGGGACTAGCGGAACCTACGAGCAGTACTTC
NA,TRBV28,NA,TRBJ2-7,CASSTPRGSGYEQYF,TGTGCCAGCAGCACACCGAGGGGGAGCGGCTACGAGCAGTACTTC
NA,TRBV6-1,NA,TRBJ2-5,CASRAQTQYF,TGTGCCAGCAGAGCACAGACCCAGTACTTC
few,TRBV20-1,TRBD2,TRBJ2-3,CSARTSGIADTQYF,TGCAGTGCGAGGACTAGCGGGATCGCAGATACGCAGTATTTT
NA,TRBV6-1,TRBD2,TRBJ2-1,CATGLAGRNEQFF,TGTGCCACTGGGCTAGCGGGAAGAAATGAGCAGTTCTTC
NA,TRBV7-2,NA,TRBJ1-1,CASSLEGLNTEAFF,TGTGCCAGCAGCTTGGAGGGCCTGAACACTGAAGCTTTCTTT
NA,TRBV12-3/TRBV12-4,NA,TRBJ1-2,CASSPPGALYGYTF,TGTGCCAGCAGTCCCCCCGGGGCCCTCTATGGCTACACCTTC
NA,TRBV7-2,TRBD1,TRBJ2-7,CASSRTGNYEQYF,TGTGCCAGCAGCAGGACAGGGAACTACGAGCAGTACTTC
few,TRBV20-1,NA,TRBJ2-7,CSAGRDGINYEQYF,TGCAGTGCTGGCCGGGACGGTATAAACTACGAGCAGTACTTC
NA,TRBV20-1,NA,TRBJ2-7,CSAKQGYEQYF,TGCAGTGCGAAACAGGGCTACGAGCAGTACTTC
NA,TRBV7-8,NA,TRBJ1-1,CASSLVGATEAFF,TGTGCCAGCAGCTTAGTTGGGGCCACTGAAGCTTTCTTT
NA,TRBV4-3,NA,TRBJ2-3,CASRRSILSTDTQYF,TGCGCCAGCAGGCGGAGTATCCTTAGCACAGATACGCAGTATTTT
NA,TRBV7-9,NA,TRBJ2-1,CASSLTGRRNEQFF,TGTGCCAGCAGCCTCACTGGACGTAGGAATGAGCAGTTCTTC
NA,TRBV20-1,TRBD1,TRBJ2-1,CSARGGGDRVTHEQFF,TGCAGTGCTAGGGGGGGCGGGGACAGGGTGACCCATGAGCAGTTCTTC
few,TRBV27,NA,TRBJ2-7,CASSSGRGDGEQYF,TGTGCCAGCAGTTCGGGAAGGGGAGACGGTGAGCAGTACTTC
NA,TRBV18,NA,TRBJ2-5,CASSPRQRQETQYF,TGTGCCAGCTCACCACGGCAGCGACAAGAGACCCAGTACTTC
NA,TRBV7-2,NA,TRBJ1-3,CASSLLGIGNTIYF,TGTGCCAGCAGCTTACTAGGGATCGGAAACACCATATATTTT
NA,TRBV7-9,NA,TRBJ2-2,CASSFAARTNTGELFF,TGTGCCAGCAGCTTTGCGGCCCGTACGAACACCGGGGAGCTGTTTTTT
NA,TRBV19,TRBD1,TRBJ2-2,CAAGDRGPGELFF,TGTGCCGCAGGGGACAGGGGCCCCGGGGAGCTGTTTTTT
NA,TRBV10-3,TRBD1,TRBJ1-3,CAIRQGDTGNTIYF,TGTGCCATCAGGCAGGGGGATACTGGAAACACCATATATTTT
NA,TRBV6-5,TRBD2,TRBJ2-1,CASSYSNLAGIYNEQFF,TGTGCCAGCAGTTACTCGAATCTAGCGGGAATCTACAATGAGCAGTTCTTC
NA,TRBV7-3,TRBD1,TRBJ1-2,CANTIDRGNYGYTF,TGTGCCAATACGATCGACAGGGGGAACTATGGCTACACCTTC
few,TRBV20-1,NA,TRBJ1-1,CSARSVATEAFF,TGCAGTGCTAGGAGTGTTGCCACTGAAGCTTTCTTT
NA,TRBV6-5,NA,TRBJ2-1,CASSSADSPGYNEQFF,TGTGCCAGCAGTTCAGCGGACTCGCCGGGTTACAATGAGCAGTTCTTC
NA,TRBV7-2,TRBD1,TRBJ1-5,CASSSEGQGQPQHF,TGTGCCAGCAGCTCTGAGGGACAGGGTCAGCCCCAGCATTTT
NA,TRBV11-3,TRBD2,TRBJ2-5,CASSLTTSGETQYF,TGTGCCAGCAGCTTAACTACTAGCGGGGAGACCCAGTACTTC
NA,TRBV4-2,TRBD2,TRBJ2-3,CASSQDGTSGADTQYF,TGTGCCAGCAGCCAAGATGGGACTAGCGGGGCAGATACGCAGTATTTT
few,TRBV11-3,TRBD1,TRBJ1-6,CASSLGGPDRVGSPLHF,TGTGCCAGCAGCTTAGGCGGACCCGACAGGGTTGGTTCACCCCTCCACTTT
once,TRBV19,NA,TRBJ1-1,CASSGPNTEAFF,TGTGCCAGTAGTGGCCCGAACACTGAAGCTTTCTTT
few,TRBV6-4,NA,TRBJ1-5,CASSDSIGQPQHF,TGTGCCAGCAGTGACTCAATCGGGCAGCCCCAGCATTTT
NA,TRBV7-9,TRBD1,TRBJ1-5,CASSLDSRGQGLNQPQHF,TGTGCCAGCAGCTTAGATTCCCGAGGACAGGGCCTCAATCAGCCCCAGCATTTT
NA,TRBV30,TRBD2,TRBJ2-1,CAWSWASGEYNEQFF,TGTGCCTGGAGTTGGGCTAGCGGTGAATACAATGAGCAGTTCTTC
few,TRBV6-2/TRBV6-3,TRBD1,TRBJ1-1,CASRATGSPEAFF,TGTGCCAGCAGAGCGACAGGGAGTCCTGAAGCTTTCTTT
few,TRBV28,TRBD1,TRBJ1-5,CASKTTGTNQPQHF,TGTGCCAGCAAGACGACAGGGACCAATCAGCCCCAGCATTTT
NA,TRBV20-1,TRBD1,TRBJ2-5,CSARRQGAYGETQYF,TGCAGTGCTAGGAGACAGGGGGCTTACGGAGAGACCCAGTACTTC
NA,TRBV11-3,NA,TRBJ2-5,CASSLDGGVETQYF,TGTGCCAGCAGCTTAGACGGCGGTGTGGAGACCCAGTACTTC
NA,TRBV7-2,NA,TRBJ1-6,CASSFTTDNSPLHF,TGTGCCAGCAGTTTTACGACGGATAATTCACCCCTCCACTTT